Only one count was recorded for the clone carrying this T cell receptor beta chain. Its antigen is undetermined. Time point: recipient sample about 28 days before transplant, after cytoreduction. These data belong to a study of T cell clonotyping in hematopoietic cell transplantation. Deletions cut 9 bases from V and 2 bases from J, with 14 bases between. CDR1 is SGHVS, CDR2 FQNEAQ, per germline. CDR3 length: 15 amino acids. Assay: immunoSEQ multiplex PCR; the TCRdb copy retains only in-frame clones and omits some. The sample lists roughly 80,000 clones, 90% to 97% occurring once. General study findings and limits: Higher Inverse Simpson Index values in graft donor and pretransplant recipient predicted broader posttransplant TCR diversity. Pathologically expanded recipient clonotypes increased progressively from day 30 to day 180 as diversity fell. At the given depth, recipient repertoires were over 95% de novo clonotypes. CD4 and CD8 repertoire contributions could not be separated without sorting.

The TCR originated in a woman aged 50 to 60 with acute myeloid leukemia. Some clones in this sample may be carry-over from other donors' samples. Sequenced here: peripheral blood mononuclear cells, sampled before stem cell transplant. This chain connects TRBV7-8 to TRBJ2-6; D is uncertain. In DNA form, the CDR3 reads TGTGCCAGTTCCAAAGCAGAGGCTGGGGCCAACGTCCTGACTTTC. It translates to CASSKAEAGANVLTF.